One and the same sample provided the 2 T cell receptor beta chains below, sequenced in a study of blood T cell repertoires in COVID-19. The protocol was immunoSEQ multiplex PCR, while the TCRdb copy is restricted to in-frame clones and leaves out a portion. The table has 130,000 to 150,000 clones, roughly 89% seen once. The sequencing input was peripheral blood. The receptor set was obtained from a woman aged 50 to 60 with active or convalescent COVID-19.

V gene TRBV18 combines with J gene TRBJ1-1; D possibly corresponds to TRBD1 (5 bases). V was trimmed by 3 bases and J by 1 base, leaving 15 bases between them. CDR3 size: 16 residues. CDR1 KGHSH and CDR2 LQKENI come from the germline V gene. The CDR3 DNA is TGTGCCAGCTCACCCTCGAGACAGCTAACGAACACTGAAGCTTTCTTT. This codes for CASSPSRQLTNTEAFF. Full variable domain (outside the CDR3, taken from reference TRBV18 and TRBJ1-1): NAGVMQNPRHLVRRRGQEARLRCSPMKGHSHVYWYRQLPEEGLKFMVYLQKENIIDESGMPKERFSAEFPKEGPSILRIQQVVRGDSAAYFCASSPSRQLTNTEAFFGQGTRLTVV.

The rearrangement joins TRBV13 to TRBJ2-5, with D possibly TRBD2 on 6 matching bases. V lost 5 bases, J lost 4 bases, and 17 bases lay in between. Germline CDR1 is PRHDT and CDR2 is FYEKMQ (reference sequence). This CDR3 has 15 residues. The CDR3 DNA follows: TGTGCCAGCAGCCCCCCGGGGGTCAAGGGAGAGACCCAGTACTTC. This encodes CASSPPGVKGETQYF.